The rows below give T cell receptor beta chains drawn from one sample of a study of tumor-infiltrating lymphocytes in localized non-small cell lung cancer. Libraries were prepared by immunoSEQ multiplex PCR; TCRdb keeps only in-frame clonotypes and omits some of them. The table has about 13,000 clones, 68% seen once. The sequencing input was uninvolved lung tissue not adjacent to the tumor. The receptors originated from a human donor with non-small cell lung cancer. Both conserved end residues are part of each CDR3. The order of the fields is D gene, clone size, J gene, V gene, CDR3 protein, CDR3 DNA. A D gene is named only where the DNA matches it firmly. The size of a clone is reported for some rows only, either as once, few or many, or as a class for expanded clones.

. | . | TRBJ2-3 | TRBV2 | CASSGSNTQYF | TGTGCCAGCAGCGGGTCTAATACGCAGTATTTT
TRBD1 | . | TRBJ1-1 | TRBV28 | CAIRYDRENTEAFF | TGTGCCATCCGTTATGACAGGGAAAACACTGAAGCTTTCTTT
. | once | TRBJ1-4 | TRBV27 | CASSFLGTEEKLFF | TGTGCCAGCAGTTTCTTGGGGACGGAGGAAAAACTGTTTTTT
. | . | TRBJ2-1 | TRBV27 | CASSVRGRHNEQFF | TGTGCCAGCAGTGTCCGGGGACGACACAATGAGCAGTTCTTC
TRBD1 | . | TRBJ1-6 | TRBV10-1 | CASRVRQGFGSPLHF | TGCGCCAGCAGGGTACGACAGGGATTTGGTTCACCCCTCCACTTT
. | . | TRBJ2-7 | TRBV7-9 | CASSSLRRSYEQYF | TGTGCCAGCAGCTCCCTCCGGCGGTCCTACGAGCAGTACTTC
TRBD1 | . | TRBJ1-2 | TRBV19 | CASSINRGAVSYTF | TGTGCCAGTAGTATTAACAGGGGCGCTGTAAGCTACACCTTC
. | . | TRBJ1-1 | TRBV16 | CASSQSVVTNTEAFF | TGTGCCAGCAGCCAATCGGTGGTTACGAACACTGAAGCTTTCTTT
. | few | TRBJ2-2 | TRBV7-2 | CASSTGARGTGELFF | TGTGCCAGCAGTACCGGGGCTAGAGGCACCGGGGAGCTGTTTTTT
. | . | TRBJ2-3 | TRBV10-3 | CAIRGKGRVTDTQYF | TGTGCCATCAGGGGGAAGGGGAGAGTAACAGATACGCAGTATTTT
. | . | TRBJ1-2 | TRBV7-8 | CASSLVPTNYGYTF | TGTGCCAGCAGCTTAGTTCCGACAAACTATGGCTACACCTTC
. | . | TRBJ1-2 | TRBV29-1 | CSVAGITGNYGYTF | TGCAGCGTTGCCGGAATAACCGGGAACTATGGCTACACCTTC
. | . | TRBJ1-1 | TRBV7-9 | CASSRRVTALNTEAFF | TGTGCCAGCAGTCGAAGAGTGACAGCACTGAACACTGAAGCTTTCTTT
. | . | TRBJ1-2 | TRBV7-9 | CASSLDFGRDDYGYTF | TGTGCCAGCAGCTTAGATTTTGGGCGGGACGACTATGGCTACACCTTC
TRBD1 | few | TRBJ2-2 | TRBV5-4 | CASSFRTGDTGELFF | TGTGCCAGCAGCTTTAGGACAGGTGACACCGGGGAGCTGTTTTTT
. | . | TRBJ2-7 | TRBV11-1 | CASGKDIYEQYF | TGTGCCTCCGGGAAGGACATCTACGAGCAGTACTTC
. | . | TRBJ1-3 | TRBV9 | CASSPGANSGNTIYF | TGTGCCAGCAGCCCCGGGGCAAACTCTGGAAACACCATATATTTT
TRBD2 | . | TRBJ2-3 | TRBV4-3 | CASSQARTAGTSGTDTQYF | TGCGCCAGCAGCCAAGCGAGGACAGCCGGGACTAGCGGTACAGATACGCAGTATTTT
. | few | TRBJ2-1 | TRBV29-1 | CSGEYYNEQFF | TGCAGCGGGGAATACTACAATGAGCAGTTCTTC
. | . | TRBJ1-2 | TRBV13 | CASSLGQWAWNGYTF | TGTGCCAGCAGCCTGGGACAATGGGCCTGGAATGGCTACACCTTC
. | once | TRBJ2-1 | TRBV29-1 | CSVRPGGQFF | TGCAGCGTCCGACCCGGCGGGCAGTTCTTC
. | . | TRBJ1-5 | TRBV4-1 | CASSQLGDQPQHF | TGCGCCAGCAGCCAATTGGGGGATCAGCCCCAGCATTTT
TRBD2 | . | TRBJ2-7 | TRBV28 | CASSPGRGIAGPGGEQYF | TGTGCCAGCAGTCCCGGACGGGGTATAGCGGGACCGGGAGGGGAGCAGTACTTC
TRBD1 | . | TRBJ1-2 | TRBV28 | CASSRTGQGVRSLYGYTF | TGTGCCAGCAGCCGAACGGGACAGGGGGTTAGGTCTCTCTATGGCTACACCTTC
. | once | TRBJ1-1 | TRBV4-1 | CASSQLTPYTEAFF | TGCGCCAGCAGCCAACTCACACCGTACACTGAAGCTTTCTTT
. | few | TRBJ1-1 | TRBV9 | CASSVQGGGVGHEAFF | TGTGCCAGCAGCGTACAAGGGGGTGGTGTGGGCCATGAAGCTTTCTTT
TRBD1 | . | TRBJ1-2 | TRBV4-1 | CATAVDRAYGYTF | TGCGCCACCGCTGTGGACAGGGCCTATGGCTACACCTTC
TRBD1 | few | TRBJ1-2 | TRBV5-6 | CASSQTGLYGYTF | TGTGCCAGCAGCCAGACAGGGCTCTATGGCTACACCTTC
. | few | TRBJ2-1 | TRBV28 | CASSLVGYNEQFF | TGTGCCAGCAGTTTAGTTGGGTACAATGAGCAGTTCTTC
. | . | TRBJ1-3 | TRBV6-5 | CASTYTHTDSGNTIYF | TGTGCCAGCACTTATACTCATACGGACTCTGGAAACACCATATATTTT
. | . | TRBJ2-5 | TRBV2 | CASRGTRHDKETQYF | TGTGCCAGCAGGGGGACTCGTCATGACAAAGAGACCCAGTACTTC
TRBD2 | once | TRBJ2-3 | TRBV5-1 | CASSLGTRGTDTQYF | TGCGCCAGCAGCTTGGGGACTAGGGGAACAGATACGCAGTATTTT
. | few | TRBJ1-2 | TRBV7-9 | CASSPGRGGYTF | TGTGCCAGCAGCCCAGGGCGGGGAGGCTACACCTTC
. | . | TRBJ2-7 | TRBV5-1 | CASSLEGSYEQYF | TGCGCCAGCAGCTTGGAAGGGTCCTACGAGCAGTACTTC
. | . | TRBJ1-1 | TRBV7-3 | CASSLTLSNTEAFF | TGTGCCAGCAGCTTAACCCTATCTAACACTGAAGCTTTCTTT
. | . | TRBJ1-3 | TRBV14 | CASSLSGPGNTIYF | TGTGCCAGCAGCCTATCGGGGCCTGGAAACACCATATATTTT
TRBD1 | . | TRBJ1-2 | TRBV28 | CASTSGQGAWGYTF | TGTGCCAGCACCTCCGGGCAGGGGGCGTGGGGCTACACCTTC
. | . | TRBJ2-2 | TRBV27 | CASSLSTSGELFF | TGTGCCAGCAGTTTATCGACTAGCGGGGAGCTGTTTTTT
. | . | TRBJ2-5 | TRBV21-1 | CASSKGRRGYQETQYF | TGTGCCAGCAGCAAAGGGCGGCGGGGGTACCAAGAGACCCAGTACTTC
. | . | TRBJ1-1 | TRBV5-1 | CASSFNVGTEAFF | TGCGCCAGCAGCTTTAACGTGGGGACTGAAGCTTTCTTT
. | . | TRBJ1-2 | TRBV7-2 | CASSFTAEYNYGYTF | TGTGCCAGCAGCTTTACCGCAGAGTATAACTATGGCTACACCTTC
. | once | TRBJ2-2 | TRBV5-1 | CASSLEGRGEDTGELFF | TGCGCCAGCAGCTTGGAAGGGCGCGGGGAAGACACCGGGGAGCTGTTTTTT
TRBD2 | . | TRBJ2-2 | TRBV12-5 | CASAPGTSGTWVGELFF | TGTGCTAGTGCCCCGGGGACTAGCGGGACCTGGGTCGGGGAGCTGTTTTTT
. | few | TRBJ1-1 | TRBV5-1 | CASSKTGRVTEAFF | TGCGCCAGCAGCAAGACAGGACGGGTTACTGAAGCTTTCTTT
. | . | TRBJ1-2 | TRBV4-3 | CASSQGLSPGSYGYTF | TGCGCCAGCAGCCAAGGTCTGTCGCCGGGATCTTATGGCTACACCTTC
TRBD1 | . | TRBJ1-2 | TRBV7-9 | CASSLTGEGYTF | TGTGCCAGCAGCTTGACAGGGGAAGGCTACACCTTC
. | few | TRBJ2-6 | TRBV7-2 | CASSLVGGFGANVLTF | TGTGCCAGCAGCTTAGTCGGCGGGTTCGGGGCCAACGTCCTGACTTTC
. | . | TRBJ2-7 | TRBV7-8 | CASSLAGTPYEQYF | TGTGCCAGCAGCTTAGCGGGGACACCCTACGAGCAGTACTTC
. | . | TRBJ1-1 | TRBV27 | CASSGQMNTEAFF | TGTGCCAGCAGTGGTCAGATGAACACTGAAGCTTTCTTT
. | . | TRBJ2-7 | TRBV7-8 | CASSAGRTGRYEQYF | TGTGCCAGCAGCGCGGGGCGGACAGGTCGCTACGAGCAGTACTTC
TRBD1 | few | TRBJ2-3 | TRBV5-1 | CASRSTGGDTQYF | TGCGCCAGCAGGTCTACAGGGGGAGATACGCAGTATTTT
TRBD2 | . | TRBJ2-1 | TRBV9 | CASSDSGVSYNEQFF | TGTGCCAGCAGCGATAGCGGGGTCTCCTACAATGAGCAGTTCTTC
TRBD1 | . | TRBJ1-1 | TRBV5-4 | CASSRTGVNTEAFF | TGTGCCAGCAGCCGGACAGGGGTGAACACTGAAGCTTTCTTT
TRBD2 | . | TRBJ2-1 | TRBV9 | CASSVAPLAGASYNEQFF | TGTGCCAGCAGCGTAGCGCCGCTAGCGGGAGCCTCCTACAATGAGCAGTTCTTC